Presented here are 5 T cell receptor beta chains from one specimen sequenced in a study of T cells after yellow fever vaccination (dated by TCRdb to between 2018 and 2021). Interpreted using the paper, the treatment or condition label stands for: live attenuated yellow fever vaccine strain. The library was obtained by 5' RACE. TCRdb shows the sequencer as Illumina HiSeq 2500. TCRdb reprocessing: public reads trimmed at Q25 with fastp, clones called with MiXCR, in-frame beta chains kept. Entries are consolidated by CDR3 protein sequence, retaining the most common genes and DNA. For this sample there are roughly 9,800 distinct CDR3 sequences; under 5.5% appear just once. The top ten constitute roughly 1.6% of the sample. Specimen: PBMCs, either bulk or a sorted T-cell subset (CD4+, CD8+, memory, or dextramer-sorted; not recorded which), collected less than 18 days after the first yellow fever vaccination. These receptors were taken from a man aged 18 to 29 who received the YFV17D yellow fever vaccine.

Many counts were recorded for this clonotype. The chain employs TRBV18 and TRBJ1-6; 8 nucleotides agree with TRBD1. Looked up from germline, CDR1 is KGHSH and CDR2 is LQKENI. V was clipped by 4 bases and J by 10 bases; unmatched bases: 12. This CDR3 spans 16 amino acids. CDR3 residues: CASSLLTGEDSSPLHF. The CDR3 region has the DNA TGTGCCAGCTCACTCCTGACAGGGGAGGACTCCTCACCCCTCCACTTT.

There are many counts of this clonotype. V gene TRBV7-2 combines with J gene TRBJ1-2, with 7 bases matching TRBD1. V gave up 4 bases and J gave up 4 bases; unmatched junction bases: 6. Germline CDR1 and CDR2: SGHTA and FQGNSA. The CDR3 has 14 residues. Written as DNA, the CDR3 is TGTGCCAGCAGCTCGCAGGGGGGTGTCTATGGCTACACCTTC. Translated: CASSSQGGVYGYTF.

By proportion, this clonotype is medium-sized. The genes are TRBV4-1 and TRBJ2-3; 7 bases match TRBD2. This CDR3 has 18 residues. V lost 0 bases, J lost 4 bases, and 13 bases stayed unmatched. CDR1 and CDR2 (germline): MGHRA, YSYEKL. Here the CDR3 reads CASSQDGLAGPRADTQYF. The CDR3 nucleotides read TGCGCCAGCAGCCAAGATGGGTTAGCGGGCCCTCGGGCAGATACGCAGTATTTT.

In this sample, this clonotype is medium-sized. The rearrangement links TRBV3-1 to TRBJ2-7; D remains ambiguous. The CDR3 length is 13 residues. Germline-derived CDR1 and CDR2 are LGHDT and YNNKEL (reference sequence). V lost 1 base, J lost 6 bases, and 10 bases lay in between. The CDR3 nucleotides are TGTGCCAGCAGCCAAGTTCTCGGCTCCGAGCAGTACGTC. Protein sequence: CASSQVLGSEQYV.

This clonotype was picked up a small number of times. This may come from a read error, since a much larger clone is one base off. The V and J genes are TRBV19 and TRBJ1-6, with no clear D. V shed 4 bases and J shed 9 bases, with 13 bases lying between them. There are 14 residues in the CDR3. Germline lookup yields CDR1 LNHDA and CDR2 SQIVND (reference sequence). The CDR3 DNA sequence: TGTGCCAGTAGTACCACAGCTTTTACTTCACCCCTCCACTTT. Translating gives CASSTTAFTSPLHF.